A selection of T cell receptor beta chains follows, all from one sample in a study of early T cells in non-severe SARS-CoV-2 infection. TCRdb re-called the 5' RACE reads through MiXCR, storing one row per CDR3 protein. The table includes around 57,000 distinct CDR3 sequences, approximately 5.9% detected once. The input for sequencing was whole blood, taken at baseline. These receptor sequences come from an adult who was a healthcare worker with PCR-confirmed SARS-CoV-2 infection or an uninfected control (not recorded which). Both conserved end residues are part of each CDR3. The order of the fields is CDR3 DNA, CDR3 protein, J gene, V gene, D gene, clone size. The D gene is left open where the match is weak. Clone size is given for some rows only: seen once, a few or many times, or a class if the clone is expanded.

cdr3_nt: TGCGCCAGCAGAGTGACAGGGGACGAGCAGTACTTC; cdr3_aa: CASRVTGDEQYF; j_call: TRBJ2-7; v_call: TRBV5-1; d_call: TRBD1; clone_size: few
cdr3_nt: TGTGCCAGCAGTGAATCGGGACGGGGTCTAGAGGGCTACACCTTC; cdr3_aa: CASSESGRGLEGYTF; j_call: TRBJ1-2; v_call: TRBV25-1; d_call: -; clone_size: many
cdr3_nt: TGTGCCACCAGTGATCGAACTTCCGATAGCAATCAGCCCCAGCATTTT; cdr3_aa: CATSDRTSDSNQPQHF; j_call: TRBJ1-5; v_call: TRBV24-1; d_call: -; clone_size: many
cdr3_nt: TGTGCCAGCAGCTTAGACAAGTGGAACACTGAAGCTTTCTTT; cdr3_aa: CASSLDKWNTEAFF; j_call: TRBJ1-1; v_call: TRBV7-8; d_call: -; clone_size: many
cdr3_nt: TGTGCCAGGGGACAGGGGAGGTGCTACAATGAGCAGTTCTTC; cdr3_aa: CARGQGRCYNEQFF; j_call: TRBJ2-1; v_call: TRBV28; d_call: TRBD1; clone_size: few
cdr3_nt: TGCGCCAGCAGCTTGGCGCCTAGCGGATCGAACACCGGGGAGCTGTTTTTT; cdr3_aa: CASSLAPSGSNTGELFF; j_call: TRBJ2-2; v_call: TRBV5-1; d_call: TRBD2; clone_size: many
cdr3_nt: TGTGCCAGCAGCTTAACTAGCGGGAGGGACGAGCAGTACTTC; cdr3_aa: CASSLTSGRDEQYF; j_call: TRBJ2-7; v_call: TRBV7-8; d_call: TRBD2; clone_size: few
cdr3_nt: TGTGCCAGCAGCGGGACTAGCTTGGCCCCCCGGGAGCAGTACTTC; cdr3_aa: CASSGTSLAPREQYF; j_call: TRBJ2-7; v_call: TRBV2; d_call: TRBD2; clone_size: many
cdr3_nt: TGCGCCAGCAGCTTGGTCGGTGCAACTAATGAAAAACTGTTTTTT; cdr3_aa: CASSLVGATNEKLFF; j_call: TRBJ1-4; v_call: TRBV5-1; d_call: -; clone_size: many
cdr3_nt: TGCGCCAGCAGCTCACTAGCGGGAGGTGACAATGAGCAGTTCTTC; cdr3_aa: CASSSLAGGDNEQFF; j_call: TRBJ2-1; v_call: TRBV4-1; d_call: TRBD2; clone_size: many
cdr3_nt: TGTGCCAGCAGCTTCGCCTCGAACACTGAAGCTTTCTTT; cdr3_aa: CASSFASNTEAFF; j_call: TRBJ1-1; v_call: TRBV5-5; d_call: -; clone_size: -
cdr3_nt: TGTGCCAGCAGCCCTCTTAGGGGGAGAAGCACAGATACGCAGTATTTT; cdr3_aa: CASSPLRGRSTDTQYF; j_call: TRBJ2-3; v_call: TRBV6-2/TRBV6-3; d_call: -; clone_size: few
cdr3_nt: TGCGCCAGCAGCCAAACAGGATACACCGGGGAGCTGTTTTTT; cdr3_aa: CASSQTGYTGELFF; j_call: TRBJ2-2; v_call: TRBV4-1; d_call: -; clone_size: few
cdr3_nt: TGCAGTGCTAGAGGACTCTTAAACAGGAATTCACCCCTCCACTTT; cdr3_aa: CSARGLLNRNSPLHF; j_call: TRBJ1-6; v_call: TRBV20-1; d_call: -; clone_size: many
cdr3_nt: TGTGCCACCAGTGACTTTACGAACACCGGGGAGCTGTTTTTT; cdr3_aa: CATSDFTNTGELFF; j_call: TRBJ2-2; v_call: TRBV24-1; d_call: -; clone_size: -
cdr3_nt: TGTGCCAGCAGCCAACCCGGGACTAGCAACGAGCAGTACTTC; cdr3_aa: CASSQPGTSNEQYF; j_call: TRBJ2-7; v_call: TRBV4-2; d_call: TRBD2; clone_size: -